This TCR beta chain was captured by sequencing in a study of blood T cell repertoires in COVID-19. The overall study: The United States, Italy and Spain supplied acute and convalescent COVID-19 samples. T cells, B-cell-depleted T cells, or PBMCs provided the cDNA or gDNA that served as material.

This table comes from immunoSEQ multiplex PCR, and its TCRdb copy is limited to in-frame clones, with some not included. The table records more than 95,000 clones, 75% to 85% of them present only once. Germline V gene data show CDR1 as MNHEY and CDR2 as SVGAGI. The junction had 11 bases not matched to a gene; V was cut back by 6 bases and J by 7 bases. The CDR3 loop spans 15 amino acids. Material for sequencing was peripheral blood. The clonotype comes from a man aged 55 to 70 with acute or convalescent COVID-19. The rearrangement links TRBV6-5 to TRBJ2-1; the match to TRBD1 covers 8 bases. CDR3 protein: CASRAGQGDRNEQFF. CDR3 in DNA: TGTGCCAGCAGGGCCGGACAGGGTGATCGGAATGAGCAGTTCTTC.